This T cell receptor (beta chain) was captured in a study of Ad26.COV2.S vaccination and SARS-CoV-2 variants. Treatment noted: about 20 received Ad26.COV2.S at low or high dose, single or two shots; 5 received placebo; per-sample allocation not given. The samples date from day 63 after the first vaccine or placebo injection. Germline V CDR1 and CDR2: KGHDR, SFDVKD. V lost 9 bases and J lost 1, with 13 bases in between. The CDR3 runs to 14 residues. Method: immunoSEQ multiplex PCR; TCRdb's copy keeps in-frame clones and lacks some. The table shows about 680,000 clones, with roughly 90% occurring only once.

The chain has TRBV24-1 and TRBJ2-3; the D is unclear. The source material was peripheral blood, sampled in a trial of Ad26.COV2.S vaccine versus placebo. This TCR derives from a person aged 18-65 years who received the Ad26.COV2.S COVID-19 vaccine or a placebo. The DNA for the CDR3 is TGTGCCACCGCACGCGCGCAGGGCACAGATACGCAGTATTTT. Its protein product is CATARAQGTDTQYF.